This T cell receptor (beta chain) was captured by sequencing in a study of blood T cell repertoires in COVID-19. Whole-study context: Collection of acute and convalescent COVID-19 samples took place in the United States, Italy and Spain. PBMCs, B-cell-depleted T cells, or T cells were the source of the cDNA or gDNA that made up the material.

This clone was seen just once. Produced via immunoSEQ multiplex PCR; TCRdb's table is partial and in-frame only. The sample holds about 100,000 clones, 80% to 90% seen once. CDR3 length: 14 amino acids. V gave up 5 bases and J gave up 5 bases, with 15 bases separating them. Germline CDR1 MNHEY, CDR2 SVGEGT. The receptor was isolated from a human donor in a cohort sampled during active COVID-19. V is TRBV6-2 or TRBV6-3 and J is TRBJ2-5, with a tentative D call TRBD2 (5 bases). Source material: peripheral blood. The DNA for the CDR3 is TGTGCCAGCAGTCGGAAAGGAGGTCGGGAGACCCAGTACTTC. The encoded protein is CASSRKGGRETQYF.